A selection of T cell receptor beta chains follows, all from one sample in a study of cytomegalovirus exposure and HLA in healthy donors. Profiling relied on immunoSEQ multiplex PCR, and the TCRdb table lists in-frame clones only, not all of them. Altogether about 140,000 clones are present, roughly 78% being singletons, with the ten largest covering around 6.3%. The sequencing input was PBMCs. The origin of the receptors is a man aged 40-49 years in good health and CMV-seropositive. Each CDR3 is given with its conserved first and last residue. The D gene is left open where the match is weak. Some rows mark clone size as missing; the rest say once, few, many or name a class of expanded clone.

.	TRBV5-4	TRBJ2-7	.	TGTGCCACCAGTCCGGACAGACTATACGAGCAGTACTTC	CATSPDRLYEQYF
.	TRBV6-1	TRBJ1-5	few	TGTGCCAGCAGGCTAGACTCGAATCAGCCCCAGCATTTT	CASRLDSNQPQHF
TRBD2	TRBV7-7	TRBJ2-5	.	TGTGCTAGCAGCTTAGGGGGACTAGCGGGAGGGCGGCAAGAGACCCAGTACTTC	CASSLGGLAGGRQETQYF
TRBD1	TRBV5-1	TRBJ2-7	.	TGCGCCAGCAGCCTCAGACAGGGGATGGGTGAGCAGTACTTC	CASSLRQGMGEQYF
.	TRBV30	TRBJ2-7	.	TGTGCCTGGAGTGTGGCACTAACCTACGAGCAGTACTTC	CAWSVALTYEQYF
.	TRBV5-4	TRBJ2-7	.	TGTGCCAGCAGCACAACTAGTGCGGACGAGCAGTACTTC	CASSTTSADEQYF
TRBD2	TRBV6-1	TRBJ2-1	.	TGTGCCAGCAGTGAGACTAGCGCCGGCTACAATGAGCAGTTCTTC	CASSETSAGYNEQFF
.	TRBV7-2	TRBJ1-3	.	TGTGCCAGCAGCTTAGTAGGAAACACCATATATTTT	CASSLVGNTIYF
TRBD1	TRBV5-1	TRBJ2-7	.	TGCGCCAGCAGCCGGGACAGATCCTACGAGCAGTACTTC	CASSRDRSYEQYF
TRBD1	TRBV28	TRBJ1-5	.	TGTGCCAGCATCAAAACCGGGACAGGGCATGGACAGCCCCAGCATTTT	CASIKTGTGHGQPQHF
TRBD2	TRBV5-1	TRBJ2-1	.	TGCGCCAGCAGCTTGGGGACTAGCAAGAGATACAATGAGCAGTTCTTC	CASSLGTSKRYNEQFF
TRBD2	TRBV27	TRBJ2-1	.	TGTGCCAGCAGTTCTCTAGCGGGAGTTAGCAATGAGCAGTTCTTC	CASSSLAGVSNEQFF
.	TRBV5-6	TRBJ2-3	.	TGTGCCAGCAGTCCCTACAGCACAGATACGCAGTATTTT	CASSPYSTDTQYF
TRBD2	TRBV5-6	TRBJ2-5	.	TGTGCCAGCAGCTTGTCTCTAGCGGGAGTAGAAGAGACCCAGTACTTC	CASSLSLAGVEETQYF
.	TRBV6-5	TRBJ2-7	.	TGTGCCAGCAGTAAGAGGGTGGATAGGAACGAGCAGTACTTC	CASSKRVDRNEQYF
TRBD2	TRBV15	TRBJ2-7	.	TGTGCCACCAGCAGAGTTGGAGCGGGGTACGAGCAGTACTTC	CATSRVGAGYEQYF
.	TRBV9	TRBJ1-1	.	TGTGCCAGCAGCGTCGACAGGAACACTGAAGCTTTCTTT	CASSVDRNTEAFF
.	TRBV2	TRBJ1-5	few	TGTGCCAGCAGGGCTGGCCTTAGCAATCAGCCCCAGCATTTT	CASRAGLSNQPQHF
TRBD2	TRBV7-6	TRBJ2-2	.	TGTGCCAGCAGCCCTAGCGGGAGACGTAGCACCGGGGAGCTGTTTTTT	CASSPSGRRSTGELFF
.	TRBV9	TRBJ2-2	.	TGTGCCAGCAGCACCCTAAATTCTTATTCCGGGGAGCTGTTTTTT	CASSTLNSYSGELFF
.	TRBV29-1	TRBJ1-1	once	TGCAGCGGGAGCTCAGGGTTTTCGAGTCGGACTGAAGCTTTCTTT	CSGSSGFSSRTEAFF
.	TRBV5-8	TRBJ1-5	.	TGTGCCAGCAGCTTGGGGCCCTCCGCTAGCAATCAGCCCCAGCATTTT	CASSLGPSASNQPQHF
.	TRBV6-5	TRBJ2-1	.	TGTGCCAGCAGGAAAACAGTGGGCTCCTACAATGAGCAGTTCTTC	CASRKTVGSYNEQFF
TRBD1	TRBV5-1	TRBJ2-1	.	TGCGCCAGCAAAACCGGGACAGGGGTAGGCGAGCAGTTCTTC	CASKTGTGVGEQFF